This TCR beta chain derives from a study of T-cell reconstitution after alpha-beta-depleted transplantation in children. Construction of the TCRbeta library involved unique molecular identifiers. TCRdb used MiXCR to reprocess the PCR reads, holding one entry per CDR3 protein. The table has more than 200,000 distinct CDR3 sequences, about 25% seen once; the top ten hold roughly 2.6%. The TCR comes from a girl aged 2 to 10 with Fanconi anemia, due to receive a stem cell transplant. The sample was PBMCs, taken before TCRalphabeta/CD19-depleted stem cell transplant.

The CDR3 reads CASRDTSGGIDTQYF. DNA for the CDR3: TGTGCCAGCAGGGATACTAGCGGGGGGATAGATACGCAGTATTTT. The rearrangement joins TRBV12-3 or TRBV12-4 to TRBJ2-3; 12 bases are a match to TRBD2. This CDR3 spans 15 amino acids. V gave up 6 bases and J gave up 5 bases; unmatched junction bases: 6.